These T cell receptor beta chains were read from a single sample in a study of T cells in localized non-small cell lung cancer. Repertoires were generated with immunoSEQ multiplex PCR, while TCRdb's copy carries only in-frame clones and drops some. This sample has roughly 90,000 clones, with approximately 91% found just once. The specimen comprised PBMCs, sampled before any cancer treatment. Receptor source: a woman between 35 and 70 years old with stage II squamous cell lung carcinoma. CDR3s include the opening cysteine and the closing phenylalanine or tryptophan. The D gene is left open where the match is weak. A clone size is listed for some rows: how often the clone was seen (once, few, many), or a class if it is expanded.

D gene: TRBD1
V gene: TRBV4-2
J gene: TRBJ1-2
clone size: NA
CDR3 protein: CASSQVLQGARYGYTF
CDR3 DNA: TGTGCCAGCAGCCAAGTTCTGCAGGGGGCAAGGTATGGCTACACCTTC

D gene: NA
V gene: TRBV29-1
J gene: TRBJ1-2
clone size: NA
CDR3 protein: CSVVAQGGYTF
CDR3 DNA: TGCAGCGTTGTGGCCCAGGGTGGCTACACCTTC

D gene: NA
V gene: TRBV6-6
J gene: TRBJ1-5
clone size: NA
CDR3 protein: CASREGTYSNQPQHF
CDR3 DNA: TGTGCCAGCAGAGAGGGCACCTATAGCAATCAGCCCCAGCATTTT

D gene: NA
V gene: TRBV6-5
J gene: TRBJ2-3
clone size: NA
CDR3 protein: CASSLDLLGTQYF
CDR3 DNA: TGTGCCAGCAGTCTCGATTTGCTAGGTACGCAGTATTTT

D gene: TRBD2
V gene: TRBV7-6
J gene: TRBJ2-2
clone size: NA
CDR3 protein: CASSTRTSNTGELFF
CDR3 DNA: TGTGCCAGCAGCACCAGGACTAGCAACACCGGGGAGCTGTTTTTT

D gene: NA
V gene: TRBV28
J gene: TRBJ1-2
clone size: NA
CDR3 protein: CASSLAGSYGYTF
CDR3 DNA: TGTGCCAGCAGTTTAGCGGGGAGCTATGGCTACACCTTC

D gene: NA
V gene: TRBV7-2
J gene: TRBJ1-2
clone size: NA
CDR3 protein: CASSFNSRPVDTF
CDR3 DNA: TGTGCCAGCAGCTTTAACTCAAGGCCCGTGGACACCTTC

D gene: NA
V gene: TRBV6-5
J gene: TRBJ2-7
clone size: NA
CDR3 protein: CASSPLGGSYEQYF
CDR3 DNA: TGTGCCAGCAGTCCCTTAGGGGGCTCCTACGAGCAGTACTTC

D gene: NA
V gene: TRBV30
J gene: TRBJ1-3
clone size: NA
CDR3 protein: CAWRAVGAGNTIYF
CDR3 DNA: TGTGCCTGGAGGGCAGTCGGGGCGGGAAACACCATATATTTT

D gene: NA
V gene: TRBV30
J gene: TRBJ1-1
clone size: NA
CDR3 protein: CAWSVWGGTEAFF
CDR3 DNA: TGTGCCTGGAGTGTGTGGGGTGGAACTGAAGCTTTCTTT

D gene: TRBD1
V gene: TRBV13
J gene: TRBJ1-1
clone size: once
CDR3 protein: CASSLPRQGGGTEAFF
CDR3 DNA: TGTGCCAGCAGCTTACCCCGACAGGGAGGTGGCACTGAAGCTTTCTTT

D gene: TRBD2
V gene: TRBV5-5
J gene: TRBJ2-1
clone size: NA
CDR3 protein: CASSTSGSQVYNEQFF
CDR3 DNA: TGTGCCAGCAGCACCAGCGGGAGCCAAGTCTACAATGAGCAGTTCTTC

D gene: TRBD1
V gene: TRBV7-2
J gene: TRBJ1-2
clone size: NA
CDR3 protein: CASSPGQGYYGYTF
CDR3 DNA: TGTGCCAGCAGCCCGGGACAGGGATACTATGGCTACACCTTC

D gene: NA
V gene: TRBV20-1
J gene: TRBJ1-1
clone size: NA
CDR3 protein: CSARAWTEAFF
CDR3 DNA: TGCAGTGCTAGAGCCTGGACGGAAGCTTTCTTT

D gene: NA
V gene: TRBV7-9
J gene: TRBJ1-2
clone size: NA
CDR3 protein: CASSFDSHTSGYTF
CDR3 DNA: TGTGCCAGCAGCTTTGACAGTCATACTAGTGGCTACACCTTC

D gene: NA
V gene: TRBV7-2
J gene: TRBJ2-1
clone size: NA
CDR3 protein: CASSPAGAYLGEQFF
CDR3 DNA: TGTGCCAGCAGCCCGGCGGGGGCTTACCTGGGTGAGCAGTTCTTC

D gene: NA
V gene: TRBV7-2
J gene: TRBJ2-7
clone size: NA
CDR3 protein: CASSLDAGNYEQYF
CDR3 DNA: TGTGCCAGCAGCTTAGATGCAGGGAACTACGAGCAGTACTTC

D gene: NA
V gene: TRBV28
J gene: TRBJ2-1
clone size: NA
CDR3 protein: CASSLGRYNEQFF
CDR3 DNA: TGTGCCAGCTCTCTGGGGAGATACAATGAGCAGTTCTTC

D gene: TRBD1
V gene: TRBV15
J gene: TRBJ1-1
clone size: NA
CDR3 protein: CATSSLRGQGVMDFF
CDR3 DNA: TGTGCCACCAGCAGCCTCCGAGGACAGGGGGTGATGGATTTCTTT

D gene: TRBD2
V gene: TRBV19
J gene: TRBJ2-2
clone size: NA
CDR3 protein: CASSLLAGGTGELFF
CDR3 DNA: TGTGCCAGTAGTCTACTAGCGGGAGGCACCGGGGAGCTGTTTTTT